A selection of T cell receptor beta chains follows, all from one sample in a study of T cells after yellow fever vaccination. TCRdb re-analysed the 5' RACE reads in MiXCR, keeping a single row per CDR3 protein. The repertoire holds hundreds of thousands of distinct CDR3 sequences, with approximately 12% as singletons. The sample in question was PBMCs, obtained on the day of the yellow fever booster vaccination. These receptors all stem from a man under 40 who received the YFV17D yellow fever vaccine. Both conserved end residues are part of each CDR3. The D gene is left open where the match is weak. The size entry is marked missing in some rows and otherwise reads once, few, many or a size class.

clone size,J gene,D gene,V gene,CDR3 protein,CDR3 DNA
-,TRBJ2-3,TRBD2,TRBV28,CASSLNPREATDTQYF,TGTGCCAGCAGTTTAAATCCGCGGGAGGCCACAGATACGCAGTATTTT
-,TRBJ2-5,-,TRBV14,CASNGYQETQYF,TGTGCCAGCAATGGATACCAAGAGACCCAGTACTTC
-,TRBJ2-7,-,TRBV7-8,CASGWSDPSHEQYF,TGTGCCAGCGGTTGGTCAGACCCCTCCCACGAGCAGTACTTC
-,TRBJ2-1,-,TRBV5-1,CASSSNRLKGDEQFF,TGCGCCAGCAGCTCCAATAGACTGAAAGGGGATGAGCAGTTCTTC
-,TRBJ2-7,TRBD1,TRBV29-1,CSVDGQGAYEQYF,TGCAGCGTGGACGGACAGGGGGCCTACGAGCAGTACTTC
many,TRBJ2-3,-,TRBV7-2,CASSSRQLTSTDTQYF,TGTGCCAGCAGCTCACGACAGCTCACTAGCACAGATACGCAGTATTTT
-,TRBJ2-4,TRBD2,TRBV24-1,CATSDSTSGSYGAKNIQYF,TGTGCCACCAGTGATTCGACTAGCGGGAGTTATGGGGCCAAAAACATTCAGTACTTC
-,TRBJ2-3,TRBD2,TRBV5-6,CASSLRLAGSTDTQYF,TGTGCCAGCAGCCTTCGACTAGCGGGAAGCACAGATACGCAGTATTTT
-,TRBJ2-2,TRBD1,TRBV12-3/TRBV12-4,CACSLTVTGSTNTGELFF,TGTGCCTGCAGTTTAACCGTGACAGGGTCAACGAACACCGGGGAGCTGTTTTTT
once,TRBJ2-7,-,TRBV11-1,CASSLILGWDSYEQYF,TGTGCCAGCAGCTTGATACTAGGATGGGACTCCTACGAGCAGTACTTC
few,TRBJ2-1,TRBD2,TRBV12-3/TRBV12-4,CASSWAGVSYNEQFF,TGTGCCAGCAGTTGGGCGGGAGTTTCCTACAATGAGCAGTTCTTC
few,TRBJ2-1,-,TRBV30,CAWSVGQGNYNEQFF,TGTGCCTGGAGTGTGGGTCAGGGAAACTACAATGAGCAGTTCTTC
many,TRBJ2-3,-,TRBV7-3,CASSLSGPTDTQYF,TGTGCCAGCAGCTTGTCTGGGCCCACAGATACGCAGTATTTT
-,TRBJ1-1,-,TRBV30,CAWSVLEPMNTEAFF,TGTGCCTGGAGTGTGTTAGAACCCATGAACACTGAAGCTTTCTTT
-,TRBJ1-1,TRBD1,TRBV28,CASSLSTGVLSFF,TGTGCCAGCAGTTTATCCACAGGGGTACTTTCTTTCTTT
few,TRBJ1-6,-,TRBV6-5,CASSYQKGQSPLHF,TGTGCCAGCAGTTATCAAAAGGGGCAGTCACCCCTCCACTTT
many,TRBJ2-5,TRBD2,TRBV30,CAWTRGRMGVGIGETQYF,TGTGCCTGGACGCGGGGGAGAATGGGAGTCGGGATCGGGGAGACCCAGTACTTC
-,TRBJ2-2,-,TRBV30,CACRRTANTGELFF,TGTGCCTGCCGGCGGACCGCGAACACCGGGGAGCTGTTTTTT
few,TRBJ2-7,-,TRBV20-1,CSATNGTSYEQYF,TGCAGTGCCACCAACGGGACGTCCTACGAGCAGTACTTC
many,TRBJ1-2,-,TRBV7-2,CASSLDGYGYTF,TGTGCCAGCAGTCTCGACGGCTATGGCTACACCTTC
-,TRBJ2-7,TRBD2,TRBV20-1,CSAMAGGRTYEQYF,TGCAGTGCGATGGCGGGCGGGAGGACTTACGAGCAGTACTTC
few,TRBJ2-2,TRBD2,TRBV7-3,CASSLAGGANTGELFF,TGTGCCAGCAGCTTAGCGGGAGGGGCGAACACCGGGGAGCTGTTTTTT
-,TRBJ2-2,-,TRBV7-2,CASSLYGNRAGELFF,TGTGCCAGCAGCTTATACGGAAACCGGGCCGGGGAGCTGTTTTTT
-,TRBJ2-2,TRBD2,TRBV7-2,CASSLEGTSGAGELFF,TGTGCCAGCAGCTTAGAGGGGACTAGCGGCGCCGGGGAGCTGTTTTTT
few,TRBJ2-1,-,TRBV4-3,CASSQEIQRSFFYNEQFF,TGCGCCAGCAGCCAAGAAATCCAGCGGTCGTTTTTCTACAATGAGCAGTTCTTC
few,TRBJ2-7,-,TRBV20-1,CSASGSLGEQYF,TGCAGTGCTAGCGGGAGCCTGGGCGAGCAGTACTTC
few,TRBJ2-5,-,TRBV24-1,CATSDFGGKETQYF,TGTGCCACCAGTGATTTTGGGGGCAAAGAGACCCAGTACTTC
few,TRBJ2-7,TRBD2,TRBV6-2/TRBV6-3,CASGRTSGPYEQYF,TGTGCCAGCGGACGAACTAGCGGCCCCTACGAGCAGTACTTC
few,TRBJ1-2,-,TRBV19,CASSITQGLSGYTF,TGTGCCAGTAGTATAACGCAGGGATTATCTGGCTACACCTTC
many,TRBJ1-5,-,TRBV7-2,CASSLVPGGRDQPQHF,TGTGCCAGCAGCTTAGTCCCAGGCGGTAGAGATCAGCCCCAGCATTTT
few,TRBJ2-3,-,TRBV29-1,CSSGPSTDTQYF,TGCAGCAGCGGTCCAAGCACAGATACGCAGTATTTT
many,TRBJ2-1,TRBD2,TRBV29-1,CSVVTQGEGPYNEQFF,TGCAGCGTTGTAACGCAAGGGGAGGGCCCCTACAATGAGCAGTTCTTC
many,TRBJ2-7,TRBD2,TRBV29-1,CSARKPGLAGGEQYF,TGCAGCGCCCGGAAACCGGGACTAGCGGGAGGCGAGCAGTACTTC
-,TRBJ2-7,-,TRBV7-9,CASSPGRLGGEQYF,TGTGCCAGCAGCCCTGGACGCCTCGGTGGCGAGCAGTACTTC
-,TRBJ2-1,-,TRBV27,CASSSLELYNEQFF,TGTGCCAGCAGTTCCCTAGAACTATACAATGAGCAGTTCTTC
few,TRBJ1-2,-,TRBV6-4,CASSGSNYGYTF,TGTGCCAGCAGTGGGAGTAACTATGGCTACACCTTC
few,TRBJ1-2,-,TRBV6-6,CASSYSGVNGYTF,TGTGCCAGCAGTTACTCCGGAGTGAATGGCTACACCTTC
few,TRBJ2-2,TRBD2,TRBV7-9,CASISSGANTGELFF,TGTGCCAGCATTTCGAGCGGGGCGAACACCGGGGAGCTGTTTTTT
few,TRBJ1-5,-,TRBV7-2,CASSLYSQPQHF,TGTGCCAGCAGCTTATACAGTCAGCCCCAGCATTTT
-,TRBJ2-1,-,TRBV3-1,CASSLQATQQFF,TGTGCCAGCAGCTTACAAGCCACACAGCAGTTCTTC
few,TRBJ2-2,TRBD2,TRBV27,CASGRLALNTGELFF,TGTGCCAGCGGCCGACTAGCCCTGAACACCGGGGAGCTGTTTTTT
-,TRBJ2-5,-,TRBV7-2,CASSSLRGTQYF,TGTGCCAGCAGCTCACTGAGGGGGACCCAGTACTTC
few,TRBJ2-3,-,TRBV6-1,CASGGGSTDTQYF,TGTGCCAGCGGGGGGGGCAGTACAGATACGCAGTATTTT
-,TRBJ2-1,-,TRBV25-1,CASSSPGTLVFGQFF,TGTGCCAGCAGTTCTCCCGGGACCCTGGTTTTTGGGCAGTTCTTC
-,TRBJ2-7,TRBD2,TRBV5-1,CASSPDGGYEQYF,TGCGCCAGCAGCCCGGACGGGGGGTACGAGCAGTACTTC
-,TRBJ2-3,TRBD2,TRBV20-1,CSARMVAGADTQYF,TGCAGTGCTAGAATGGTAGCGGGAGCAGATACGCAGTATTTT
-,TRBJ2-2,TRBD2,TRBV20-1,CSASQLAGDTGELFF,TGCAGTGCTAGCCAGCTAGCGGGGGACACCGGGGAGCTGTTTTTT
many,TRBJ2-1,-,TRBV28,CASSLRGEQFF,TGTGCCAGCAGCCTGCGCGGCGAGCAGTTCTTC
-,TRBJ2-1,TRBD2,TRBV27,CASSLVSGGSSYNEQFF,TGCGCCAGCAGTTTAGTTAGCGGGGGAAGCTCCTACAATGAGCAGTTCTTC
few,TRBJ2-1,-,TRBV10-1,CASSGIGISYNEQFF,TGCGCCAGCAGTGGCATCGGTATCTCCTACAATGAGCAGTTCTTC
-,TRBJ2-2,TRBD1,TRBV3-1,CASSPDREGIGELFF,TGTGCCAGCAGCCCGGACAGGGAAGGGATCGGGGAGCTGTTTTTT
many,TRBJ1-2,-,TRBV7-9,CASSLNPLVNGYTF,TGTGCCAGCAGCTTAAATCCTCTCGTGAATGGCTACACCTTC
-,TRBJ1-1,-,TRBV29-1,CSASLRAEAFF,TGCAGTGCTAGTCTCCGGGCTGAAGCTTTCTTT
many,TRBJ2-1,TRBD1,TRBV19,CASSYRGYNEQFF,TGTGCCAGTAGCTACAGGGGTTACAATGAGCAGTTCTTC
few,TRBJ2-3,TRBD2,TRBV5-4,CASSLATGLVRADTQYF,TGTGCCAGCAGCTTGGCGACGGGACTAGTTAGGGCAGATACGCAGTATTTT